This T cell receptor beta chain stems from a study of blood T cell repertoires in COVID-19. In the study overall: The United States, Italy and Spain supplied acute and convalescent COVID-19 samples. Nucleic acid was either cDNA or gDNA, and it came from T cells, B-cell-depleted T cells, or PBMCs.

Authors' data handling: Nucleated cell counts were estimated from reference gene primer amplification. Data came from immunoSEQ multiplex PCR; TCRdb stores just in-frame clones and leaves some out. The DNA gave D and trimming, while V, J and clone size come from that table. The sample has 240,000 or so clones; around 85% are singletons. With 5 bases clipped from V and 7 bases from J, the junction kept 8 bases outside the gene matches. The CDR3 has 14 residues. The germline CDR1 and CDR2 sequences are SNHLY and FYNNEI. Sequenced input: peripheral blood. This receptor was taken from a man between 60 and 70 years old with acute or convalescent COVID-19. This rearrangement joins TRBV2 to TRBJ1-5; 7 bases match TRBD1. Here the CDR3 reads CASSQEGAGQPQHF. The CDR3, as DNA: TGTGCCAGCAGTCAGGAGGGGGCCGGACAGCCCCAGCATTTT.